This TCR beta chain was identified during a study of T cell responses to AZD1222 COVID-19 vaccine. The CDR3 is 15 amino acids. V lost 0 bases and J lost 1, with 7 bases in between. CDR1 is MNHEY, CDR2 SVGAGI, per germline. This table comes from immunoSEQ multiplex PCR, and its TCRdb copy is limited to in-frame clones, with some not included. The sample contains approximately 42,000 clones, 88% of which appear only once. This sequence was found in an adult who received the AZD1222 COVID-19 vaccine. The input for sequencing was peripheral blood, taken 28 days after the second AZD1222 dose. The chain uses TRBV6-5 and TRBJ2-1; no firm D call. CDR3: CASSYSGNSYNEQFF. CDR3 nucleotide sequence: TGTGCCAGCAGTTACTCGGGGAATTCCTACAATGAGCAGTTCTTC.